The following is a T cell receptor (beta chain) sequence with its context. Its antigen remains unidentified. CDR1 SGHTA and CDR2 FQGNSA come from the germline V gene. Trimming cost V 4 bases and J 0 bases, with 12 bases left between them. CDR3 length equals 16 residues. The table came from immunoSEQ multiplex PCR; TCRdb's copy has only in-frame clones and leaves some out. The sample has 450,000 to 600,000 clones; 79% are singletons. The data belong to a study of shared clonotypes between healthy human individuals. Study-level points and caveats: Clonotype sharing among donors, it was expected, would be affected by sequencing depth.

The chain combines TRBV7-2 with TRBJ1-4, with D perhaps matching TRBD1 (5 bases). Source material: PBMCs. This TCR derives from a woman in her thirties or forties in good health. Some clones in this sample may be carry-over from other donors' samples. CDR3 region: CASSSRDPATNEKLFF. The CDR3 coding sequence is TGTGCCAGCAGCTCTCGGGACCCTGCAACTAATGAAAAACTGTTTTTT.